The next 6 T cell receptor beta chains were all read from a single sample in a study of T cell repertoires in cytomegalovirus infection. TCRdb ran MiXCR on the reads and lists one entry per CDR3 protein. Among under 300,000 distinct CDR3 sequences listed, about 12% were seen once. Input material: PBMCs. These receptors were obtained from a human donor in good health (CMV status not recorded). Some clones in this sample may be carry-over from other donors' samples.

The table lists this clonotype with many counts. The chain carries TRBV7-2 and TRBJ2-7; 10 bases fit TRBD1. This CDR3 spans 15 amino acids. The V segment lost 1 base and the J segment 5 bases; nucleotides outside the gene matches: 5. CDR1 and CDR2 (germline): SGHTA, FQGNSA. The CDR3, as DNA: TGTGCCAGCAGCTTAGATGGGACAGGGGCCCACGAGCAGTACTTC. This sequence encodes CASSLDGTGAHEQYF. Together with reference TRBV7-2 and TRBJ2-7, the CDR3 gives the full variable domain: GAGVSQSPSNKVTEKGKDVELRCDPISGHTALYWYRQSLGQGLEFLIYFQGNSAPDKSGLPSDRFSAERTGGSVSTLTIQRTQQEDSAVYLCASSLDGTGAHEQYFGPGTRLTVT.

This clonotype was observed a few times. The V and J genes are TRBV11-2 and TRBJ1-6, with a possible D match to TRBD1 (5 bases). The CDR3 is 16 residues long. The V end was cut by 2 bases, the J end by 7 bases, with 15 bases between. CDR1 and CDR2 (germline): SGHAT, FQNNGV. The CDR3 loop is CASSLQAGLANSPLHF. The DNA for the CDR3 is TGTGCCAGCAGCTTACAGGCAGGGCTTGCCAATTCACCCCTCCACTTT.

This clonotype has more than one count but fewer than ten. This chain connects TRBV20-1 to TRBJ1-4; TRBD1 aligns across 9 bases. Germline V gene data show CDR1 as DFQATT and CDR2 as SNEGSKA (reference sequence). V shed 3 bases and J 8 bases; nucleotides not matched to a gene: 13. The CDR3 covers 16 residues. The CDR3, as DNA: TGCAGTGCTAGGGAAAGCCCCGGGACAGGGTCAGAAAAACTGTTTTTT. It yields the protein CSARESPGTGSEKLFF.

This clonotype came up many times. This chain uses TRBV7-2 with TRBJ2-3; 7 bases match TRBD1. This CDR3 is built from 14 residues. The V gene's germline CDR1 is SGHTA and CDR2 FQGNSA. The trim removed 6 bases at V and 1 base at J, leaving 4 bases unmatched. This chain's CDR3 is CASRRTGRTDTQYF. CDR3 nucleotides: TGTGCCAGCAGAAGGACAGGACGCACAGATACGCAGTATTTT.

This clonotype was found many times. The chain employs TRBV14 and TRBJ1-4; D may be TRBD1 (6 bases). The CDR3 consists of 16 residues. V lost 4 bases, J lost 5 bases, and 17 bases lay in between. In germline, CDR1 is SGHDN, CDR2 FVKESK. CDR3 residues: CASSPRLGQFNEKLFF. The CDR3 DNA follows: TGTGCCAGCAGCCCTCGGCTCGGACAGTTCAATGAAAAACTGTTTTTT.

This clonotype has a count of ten or more. The rearrangement joins TRBV5-1 to TRBJ2-2; 9 bases map to TRBD1. Germline CDR1 reads SGHRS; CDR2 reads YFSETQ. The V gene end was trimmed by 4 bases and the J gene end by 6 bases; junction bases not matched to a gene: 7. The CDR3 loop spans 15 amino acids. This chain's CDR3 is CASSPGTGNAGELFF. For the CDR3, the DNA is TGCGCCAGCAGCCCCGGGACAGGGAATGCCGGGGAGCTGTTTTTT. The full variable domain, completed using reference TRBV5-1 and TRBJ2-2, is KAGVTQTPRYLIKTRGQQVTLSCSPISGHRSVSWYQQTPGQGLQFLFEYFSETQRNKGNFPGRFSGRQFSNSRSEMNVSTLELGDSALYLCASSPGTGNAGELFFGEGSRLTVL.